A selection of T cell receptor beta chains follows, all from one sample in a study of blood T cell repertoires in COVID-19. Generated by immunoSEQ multiplex PCR, the TCRdb table keeps only in-frame clones and is missing some. The table includes approximately 300,000 clones, around 90% detected once. The material sequenced was PBMCs or T cells enriched from blood (not recorded which). The receptors stem from a man in his fifties or sixties who had recovered from COVID-19. CDR3s include the opening cysteine and the closing phenylalanine or tryptophan. Each record gives: clone size, V gene, J gene, CDR3 protein. Clone size, where shown, is once, few, many, or a class for clones that have expanded.

clone size: .
V gene: TRBV3-1/TRBV3-2
J gene: TRBJ1-6
CDR3 protein: CASSHPNRGPTHLHF

clone size: .
V gene: TRBV6-5
J gene: TRBJ2-5
CDR3 protein: CASAGGETQYF

clone size: .
V gene: TRBV5-1
J gene: TRBJ2-5
CDR3 protein: CASSLERLGGETQYF

clone size: once
V gene: TRBV5-1
J gene: TRBJ2-7
CDR3 protein: CASSIRTGSGEQYF

clone size: .
V gene: TRBV7-3
J gene: TRBJ2-2
CDR3 protein: CASSPRPGSTGELFF

clone size: .
V gene: TRBV24-1
J gene: TRBJ2-1
CDR3 protein: CATSNPQGGSSYNEQFF

clone size: .
V gene: TRBV5-6
J gene: TRBJ2-3
CDR3 protein: CASSLGSRSTDTQYF

clone size: .
V gene: TRBV5-5
J gene: TRBJ2-7
CDR3 protein: CASSLCGGGYEQYF

clone size: .
V gene: TRBV18
J gene: TRBJ2-7
CDR3 protein: CATAPGTISYEQYF

clone size: .
V gene: TRBV5-1
J gene: TRBJ2-3
CDR3 protein: CASSMDSDTDTQYF

clone size: .
V gene: TRBV28
J gene: TRBJ1-2
CDR3 protein: CASSSPRQGLEYGYTF

clone size: few
V gene: TRBV7-9
J gene: TRBJ2-2
CDR3 protein: CASSPRLKGQANTGELFF

clone size: .
V gene: TRBV15
J gene: TRBJ1-1
CDR3 protein: CATSTKTGRMNTEAFF

clone size: .
V gene: TRBV20-1
J gene: TRBJ2-5
CDR3 protein: CSAPVGETQYF

clone size: .
V gene: TRBV28
J gene: TRBJ2-1
CDR3 protein: CASSLGALANNEQFF

clone size: .
V gene: TRBV5-4
J gene: TRBJ2-7
CDR3 protein: CASSLTGNTYEQYF

clone size: .
V gene: TRBV7-9
J gene: TRBJ1-1
CDR3 protein: CASSPQQGGDEAFF

clone size: .
V gene: TRBV24-1
J gene: TRBJ2-2
CDR3 protein: CATSDLSTGLAGETGELFF

clone size: .
V gene: TRBV3-1/TRBV3-2
J gene: TRBJ2-7
CDR3 protein: CASSQGMASGGYEQYF

clone size: .
V gene: TRBV5-1
J gene: TRBJ2-3
CDR3 protein: CASSMTGSTDTQYF

clone size: .
V gene: TRBV19
J gene: TRBJ1-1
CDR3 protein: CASSTGFGTEAFF

clone size: .
V gene: TRBV19
J gene: TRBJ2-1
CDR3 protein: CASSAYRPGLAHNEQFF

clone size: .
V gene: TRBV4-2
J gene: TRBJ2-1
CDR3 protein: CASSQITSGNNEQFF

clone size: .
V gene: TRBV5-5
J gene: TRBJ2-7
CDR3 protein: CASSLVGQDYEQYF

clone size: .
V gene: TRBV28
J gene: TRBJ1-5
CDR3 protein: CASSQPVNSNQPQHF

clone size: .
V gene: TRBV24-1
J gene: TRBJ2-7
CDR3 protein: CATSDSRGAFGEQYF

clone size: .
V gene: TRBV7-3
J gene: TRBJ1-1
CDR3 protein: CASSPGQIQAFF

clone size: .
V gene: TRBV5-6
J gene: TRBJ2-5
CDR3 protein: CASSLPGRHAETQYF

clone size: once
V gene: TRBV7-2
J gene: TRBJ2-5
CDR3 protein: CASSEWGLPNQETQYF

clone size: .
V gene: TRBV6-2/TRBV6-3
J gene: TRBJ1-2
CDR3 protein: CASSYSESFYGYTF

clone size: .
V gene: TRBV5-4
J gene: TRBJ2-7
CDR3 protein: CASSLAGADEQYF

clone size: .
V gene: TRBV3-1/TRBV3-2
J gene: TRBJ2-1
CDR3 protein: CASSLWTSGPYNEQFF

clone size: .
V gene: TRBV28
J gene: TRBJ1-5
CDR3 protein: CASSLWGGSNQPQHF

clone size: .
V gene: TRBV11-2
J gene: TRBJ2-3
CDR3 protein: CASSFKSSGRHTDTQYF

clone size: .
V gene: TRBV7-8
J gene: TRBJ2-3
CDR3 protein: CASSQISGSRSDTQYF

clone size: .
V gene: TRBV6-5
J gene: TRBJ2-7
CDR3 protein: CASSFGTGRYEQYF